Listed below are T cell receptor beta chains from one sample, sequenced in a study of cytomegalovirus exposure and HLA in healthy donors. Here immunoSEQ multiplex PCR was the method, and the copy in TCRdb shows in-frame clones only, minus some. The sample has 140,000 or so clones; approximately 72% are singletons. The sequenced sample consisted of PBMCs. These receptors were taken from a woman in her fifties or sixties in good health and CMV-seronegative. The CDR3 runs from the conserved cysteine through the conserved F or W.

V gene,J gene,CDR3 protein
TRBV6-1,TRBJ2-7,CASSEASSGRGEQYF
TRBV6-1,TRBJ1-6,CASSERQGYSPLHF
TRBV18,TRBJ1-2,CASSPTGDRRIGYTF
TRBV6-6,TRBJ1-2,CASSNTPNYGYTF
TRBV5-1,TRBJ2-3,CASSSAGAPDTQYF
TRBV6-5,TRBJ1-2,CASRQPGQYGYTF
TRBV10-3,TRBJ2-3,CAIRDAGKGDTQYF
TRBV21-1,TRBJ2-1,CASSPLGGVKRNEQFF
TRBV7-2,TRBJ2-7,CASSGTGYEQYF
TRBV5-1,TRBJ2-1,CASSLGVSGLYNEQFF
TRBV9,TRBJ1-1,CASSAQTTGVGTEAFF
TRBV7-2,TRBJ2-7,CASRVGGASSEQYF
TRBV5-3,TRBJ2-2,CARSRSKRGLSTGELFF
TRBV7-7,TRBJ2-3,CASSSGLAGPGSDTQYF
TRBV6-5,TRBJ2-3,CASSYEGPNTDTQYF
TRBV5-1,TRBJ1-6,CASSLGRNSPLHF
TRBV5-1,TRBJ2-2,CASSGLAGPRPGELFF
TRBV18,TRBJ2-6,CASSQGAGANVLTF
TRBV5-8,TRBJ2-7,CASSLLWTRTYEQYF
TRBV5-1,TRBJ2-3,CASSLALGATDTQYF
TRBV7-9,TRBJ2-5,CSSSSAVAGGETQYF
TRBV5-4,TRBJ2-5,CASSPQGLQETQYF
TRBV7-2,TRBJ2-7,CASSYINPYEQYF
TRBV7-3,TRBJ2-3,CASSSSGGAADTQYF
TRBV7-2,TRBJ2-6,CASSLGLAGANVLTF
TRBV5-1,TRBJ2-3,CASSLEGLAGVNADTQYF
TRBV9,TRBJ2-3,CASSLAGHSTDTQYF
TRBV19,TRBJ1-5,CASSRGQGPANQPQHF
TRBV18,TRBJ2-5,CASSLSGGGETQYF
TRBV2,TRBJ2-4,CASSVQAGGAAKNIQYF
TRBV27,TRBJ1-1,CASSLAWDRRDTEAFF
TRBV4-1,TRBJ1-2,CASSQQGGGYGYTF
TRBV7-8,TRBJ2-3,CASSLDRGSTDTQYF
TRBV6-4,TRBJ1-1,CASRPRARGSTEAFF
TRBV7-3,TRBJ2-3,CASSLTAGSTDTQYF
TRBV27,TRBJ2-7,CASSLSAGDSYEQYF
TRBV2,TRBJ2-2,CASSETGGPTGELFF
TRBV27,TRBJ1-2,CASRTDRVNYGYTF
TRBV9,TRBJ1-1,CASSVLWNTEAFF
TRBV11-2,TRBJ1-4,CASSGGLREKLFF
TRBV27,TRBJ1-2,CASSLSHSYGYTF
TRBV5-1,TRBJ2-7,CASSPGTSGGAQWYF
TRBV5-1,TRBJ1-6,CASSQGQGLGNSPLHF
TRBV6-1,TRBJ2-2,CASRGQGWNTGELFF
TRBV29-1,TRBJ2-3,CSVSSDTDTQYF
TRBV7-9,TRBJ2-5,CASSNGRGRQETQYF
TRBV29-1,TRBJ2-2,CSDRGLAGEEGELFF
TRBV2,TRBJ1-5,CASSGQVGQPQHF
TRBV27,TRBJ2-1,CASSFSAGALYNEQFF
TRBV2,TRBJ2-2,CASRIGTDTGELFF
TRBV19,TRBJ1-1,CASSIAPGRRAEAFF
TRBV27,TRBJ2-5,CASTRGDTKTQYF
TRBV19,TRBJ2-1,CASSRLAGSYNEQFF